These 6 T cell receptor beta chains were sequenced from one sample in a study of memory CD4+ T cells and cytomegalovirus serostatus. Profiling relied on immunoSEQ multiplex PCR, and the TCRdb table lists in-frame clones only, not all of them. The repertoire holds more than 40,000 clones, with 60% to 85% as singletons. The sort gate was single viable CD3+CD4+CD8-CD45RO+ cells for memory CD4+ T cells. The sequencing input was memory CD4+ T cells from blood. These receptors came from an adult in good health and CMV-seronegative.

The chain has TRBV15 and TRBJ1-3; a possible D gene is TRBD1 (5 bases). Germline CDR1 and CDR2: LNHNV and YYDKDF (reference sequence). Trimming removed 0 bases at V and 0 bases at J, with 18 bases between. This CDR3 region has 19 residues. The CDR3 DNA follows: TGTGCCACCAGCAGAGACACTTTAAGGTCCGGGGCCTCTGGAAACACCATATATTTT. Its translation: CATSRDTLRSGASGNTIYF.

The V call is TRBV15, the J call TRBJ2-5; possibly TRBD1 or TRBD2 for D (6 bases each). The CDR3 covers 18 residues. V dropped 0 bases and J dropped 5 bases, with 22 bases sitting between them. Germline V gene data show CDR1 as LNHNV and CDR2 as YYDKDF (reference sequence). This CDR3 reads CATSRDNQPTGGAETQYF. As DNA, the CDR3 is TGTGCCACCAGCAGAGACAACCAACCGACAGGCGGGGCGGAGACCCAGTACTTC.

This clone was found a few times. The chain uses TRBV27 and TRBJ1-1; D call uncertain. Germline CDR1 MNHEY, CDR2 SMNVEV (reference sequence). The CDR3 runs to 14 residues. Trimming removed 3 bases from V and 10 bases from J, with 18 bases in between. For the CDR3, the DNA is TGTGCCAGCAGTTTTATCGGGCGGCAGTCGGGAGCTTTCTTT. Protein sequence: CASSFIGRQSGAFF.

The CDR3 region has the DNA TGTGCCAGCAGCGCCGGAACAGGACTTAGCAATCAGCCCCAGCATTTT. It yields the protein CASSAGTGLSNQPQHF. V and J are TRBV7-2 and TRBJ1-5; possibly TRBD1 for D (5 bases). Trimming removed 5 bases at V and 0 bases at J, with 14 bases between. The CDR3 runs 16 residues. Germline values: CDR1 SGHTA, CDR2 FQGNSA.

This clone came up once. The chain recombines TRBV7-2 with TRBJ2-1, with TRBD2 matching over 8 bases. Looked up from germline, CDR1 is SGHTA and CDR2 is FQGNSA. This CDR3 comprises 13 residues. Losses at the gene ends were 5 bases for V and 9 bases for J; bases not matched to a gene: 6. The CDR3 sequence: CASSGGLESEQFF. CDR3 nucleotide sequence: TGTGCCAGCAGCGGGGGACTAGAGTCTGAGCAGTTCTTC.

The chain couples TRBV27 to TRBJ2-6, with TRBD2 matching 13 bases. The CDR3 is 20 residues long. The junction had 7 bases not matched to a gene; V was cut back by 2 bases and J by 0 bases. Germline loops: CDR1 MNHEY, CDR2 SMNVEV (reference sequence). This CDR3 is CASSLAWTSGSSSGANVLTF. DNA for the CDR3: TGTGCCAGCAGTTTAGCCTGGACTAGCGGGAGTAGCTCTGGGGCCAACGTCCTGACTTTC. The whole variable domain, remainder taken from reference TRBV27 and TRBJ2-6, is EAQVTQNPRYLITVTGKKLTVTCSQNMNHEYMSWYRQDPGLGLRQIYYSMNVEVTDKGDVPEGYKVSRKEKRNFPLILESPSPNQTSLYFCASSLAWTSGSSSGANVLTFGAGSRLTVL.